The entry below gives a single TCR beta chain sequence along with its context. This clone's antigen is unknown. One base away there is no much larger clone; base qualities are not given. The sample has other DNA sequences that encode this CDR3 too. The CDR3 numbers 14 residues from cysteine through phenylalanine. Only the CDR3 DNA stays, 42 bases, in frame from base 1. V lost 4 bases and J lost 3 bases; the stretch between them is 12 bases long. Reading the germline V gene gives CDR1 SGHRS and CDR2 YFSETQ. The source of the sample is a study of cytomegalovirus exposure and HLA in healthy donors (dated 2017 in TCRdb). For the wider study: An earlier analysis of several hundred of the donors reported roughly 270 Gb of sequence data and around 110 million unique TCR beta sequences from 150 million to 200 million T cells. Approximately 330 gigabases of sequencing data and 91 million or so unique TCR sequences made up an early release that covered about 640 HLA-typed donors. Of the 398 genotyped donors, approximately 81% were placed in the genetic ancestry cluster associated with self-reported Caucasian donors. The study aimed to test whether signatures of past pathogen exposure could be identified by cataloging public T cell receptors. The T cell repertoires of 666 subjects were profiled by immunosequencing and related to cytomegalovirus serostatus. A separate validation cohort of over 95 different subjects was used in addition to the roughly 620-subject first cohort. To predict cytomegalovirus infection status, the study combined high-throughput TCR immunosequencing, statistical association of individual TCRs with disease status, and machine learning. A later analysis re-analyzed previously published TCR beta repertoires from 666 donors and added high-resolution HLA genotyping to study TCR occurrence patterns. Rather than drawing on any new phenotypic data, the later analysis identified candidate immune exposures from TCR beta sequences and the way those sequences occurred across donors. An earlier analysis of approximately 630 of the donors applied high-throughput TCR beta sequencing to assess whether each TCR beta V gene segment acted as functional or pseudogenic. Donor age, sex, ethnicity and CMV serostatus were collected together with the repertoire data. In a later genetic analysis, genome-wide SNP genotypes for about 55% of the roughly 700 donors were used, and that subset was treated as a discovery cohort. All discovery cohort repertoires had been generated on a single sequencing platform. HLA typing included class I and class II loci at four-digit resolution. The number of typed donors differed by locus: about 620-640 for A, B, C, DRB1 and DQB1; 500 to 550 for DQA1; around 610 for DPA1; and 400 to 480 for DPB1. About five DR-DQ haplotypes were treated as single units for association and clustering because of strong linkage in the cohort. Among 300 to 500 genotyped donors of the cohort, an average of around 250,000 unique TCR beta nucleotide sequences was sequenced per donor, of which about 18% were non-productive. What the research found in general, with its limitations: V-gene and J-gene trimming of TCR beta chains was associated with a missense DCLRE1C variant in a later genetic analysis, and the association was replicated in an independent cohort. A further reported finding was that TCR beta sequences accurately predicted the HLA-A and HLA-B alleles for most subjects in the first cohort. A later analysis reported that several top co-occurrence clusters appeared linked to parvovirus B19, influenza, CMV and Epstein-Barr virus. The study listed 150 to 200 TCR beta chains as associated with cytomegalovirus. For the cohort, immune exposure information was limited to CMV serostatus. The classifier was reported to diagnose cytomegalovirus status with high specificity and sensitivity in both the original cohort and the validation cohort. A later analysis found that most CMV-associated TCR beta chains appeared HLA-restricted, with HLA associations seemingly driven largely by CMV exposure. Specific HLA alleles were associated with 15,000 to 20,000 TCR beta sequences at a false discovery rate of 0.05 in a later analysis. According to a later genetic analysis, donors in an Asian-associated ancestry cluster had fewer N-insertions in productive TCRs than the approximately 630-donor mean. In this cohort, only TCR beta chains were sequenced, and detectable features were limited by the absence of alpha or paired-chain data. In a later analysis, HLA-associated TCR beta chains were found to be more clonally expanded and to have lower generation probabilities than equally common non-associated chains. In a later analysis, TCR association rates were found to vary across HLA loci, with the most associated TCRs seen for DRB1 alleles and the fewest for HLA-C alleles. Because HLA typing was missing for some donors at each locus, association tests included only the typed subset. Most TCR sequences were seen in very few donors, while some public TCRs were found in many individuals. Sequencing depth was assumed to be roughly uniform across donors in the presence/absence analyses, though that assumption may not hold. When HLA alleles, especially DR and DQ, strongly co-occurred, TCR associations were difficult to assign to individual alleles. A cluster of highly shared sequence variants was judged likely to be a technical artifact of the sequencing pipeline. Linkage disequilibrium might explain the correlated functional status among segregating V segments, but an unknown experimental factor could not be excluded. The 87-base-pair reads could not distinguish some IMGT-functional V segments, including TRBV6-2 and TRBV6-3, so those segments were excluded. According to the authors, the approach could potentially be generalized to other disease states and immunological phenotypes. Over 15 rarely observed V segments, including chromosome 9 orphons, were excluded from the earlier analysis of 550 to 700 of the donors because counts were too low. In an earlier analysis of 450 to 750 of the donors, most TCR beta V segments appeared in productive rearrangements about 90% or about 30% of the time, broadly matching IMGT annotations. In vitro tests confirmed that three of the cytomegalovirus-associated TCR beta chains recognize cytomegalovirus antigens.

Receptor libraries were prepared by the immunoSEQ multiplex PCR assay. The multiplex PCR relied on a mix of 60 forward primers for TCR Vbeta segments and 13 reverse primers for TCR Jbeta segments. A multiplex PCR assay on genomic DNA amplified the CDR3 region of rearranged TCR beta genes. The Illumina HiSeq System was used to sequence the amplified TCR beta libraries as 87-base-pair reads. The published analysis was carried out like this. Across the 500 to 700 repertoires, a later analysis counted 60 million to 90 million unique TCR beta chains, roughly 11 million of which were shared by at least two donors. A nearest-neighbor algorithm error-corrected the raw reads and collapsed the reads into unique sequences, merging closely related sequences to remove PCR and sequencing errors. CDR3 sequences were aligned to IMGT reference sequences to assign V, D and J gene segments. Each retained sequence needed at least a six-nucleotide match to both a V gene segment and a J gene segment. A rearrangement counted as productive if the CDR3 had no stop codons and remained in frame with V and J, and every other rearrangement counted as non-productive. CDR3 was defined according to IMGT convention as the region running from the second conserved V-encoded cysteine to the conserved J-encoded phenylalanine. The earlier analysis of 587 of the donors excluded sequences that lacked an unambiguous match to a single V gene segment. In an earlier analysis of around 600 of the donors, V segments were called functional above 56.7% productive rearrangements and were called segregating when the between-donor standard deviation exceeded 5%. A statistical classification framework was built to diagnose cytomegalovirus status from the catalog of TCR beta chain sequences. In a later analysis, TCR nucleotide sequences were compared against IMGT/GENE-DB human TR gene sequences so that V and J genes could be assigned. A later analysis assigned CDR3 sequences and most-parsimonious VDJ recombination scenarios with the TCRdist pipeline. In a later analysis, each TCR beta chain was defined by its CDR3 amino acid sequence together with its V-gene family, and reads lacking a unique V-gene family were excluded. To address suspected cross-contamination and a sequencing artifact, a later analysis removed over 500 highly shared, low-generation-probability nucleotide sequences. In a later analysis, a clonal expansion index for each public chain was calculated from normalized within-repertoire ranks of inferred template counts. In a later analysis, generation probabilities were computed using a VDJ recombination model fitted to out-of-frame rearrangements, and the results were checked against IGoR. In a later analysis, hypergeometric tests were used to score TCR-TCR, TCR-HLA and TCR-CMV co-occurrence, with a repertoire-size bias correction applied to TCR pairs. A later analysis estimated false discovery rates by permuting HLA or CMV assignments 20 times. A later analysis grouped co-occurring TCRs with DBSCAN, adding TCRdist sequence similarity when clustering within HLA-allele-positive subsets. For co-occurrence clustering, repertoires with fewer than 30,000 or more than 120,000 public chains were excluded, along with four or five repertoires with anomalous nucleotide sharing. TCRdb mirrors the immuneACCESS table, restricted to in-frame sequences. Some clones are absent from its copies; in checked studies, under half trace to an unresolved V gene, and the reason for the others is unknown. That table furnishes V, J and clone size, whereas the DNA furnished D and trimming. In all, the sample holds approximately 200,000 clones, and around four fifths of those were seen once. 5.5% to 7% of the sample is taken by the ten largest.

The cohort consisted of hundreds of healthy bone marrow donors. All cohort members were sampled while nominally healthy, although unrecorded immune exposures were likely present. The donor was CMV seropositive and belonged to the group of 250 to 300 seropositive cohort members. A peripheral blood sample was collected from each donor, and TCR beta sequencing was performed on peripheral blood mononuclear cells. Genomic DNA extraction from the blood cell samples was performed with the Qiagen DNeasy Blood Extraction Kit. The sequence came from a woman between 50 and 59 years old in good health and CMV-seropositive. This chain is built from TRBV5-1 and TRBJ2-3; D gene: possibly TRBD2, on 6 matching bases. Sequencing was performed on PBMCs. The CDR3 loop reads CASSAGTGTDTQYF. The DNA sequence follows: TGCGCCAGCAGCGCCGGGACTGGGACAGATACGCAGTATTTT.